The present T cell receptor beta chain was sequenced within a study of blood T cell repertoires in COVID-19. Individuals in the exposed group had encountered a COVID-19 case within 2 weeks preceding study entry. This clone was detected a few times. This CDR3 is built from 12 residues. The J segment lost 5 bases and the V segment lost 9 bases, leaving 6 bases of the junction unmatched. Germline-derived CDR1 and CDR2 are LNHDA and SQIVND (reference sequence). Clones were read by immunoSEQ multiplex PCR, and TCRdb kept only the in-frame ones, dropping some. The data show hundreds of thousands of clones, with about 85% seen just once and around 1.9% held by the top ten.

Sequenced: PBMCs or T cells enriched from blood (not recorded which). This sequence joins TRBV19 and TRBJ1-1; 7 nucleotides line up with TRBD1. The TCR comes from a woman in her thirties who had been exposed to COVID-19. For the CDR3, the DNA is TGTGCCAGCCTTGACAGGGAGACTGAAGCTTTCTTT. Its protein is CASLDRETEAFF.